These 7 T cell receptor beta chains came from one sample sequenced in a study of blood T cell repertoires in COVID-19. Repertoires were generated with immunoSEQ multiplex PCR, while TCRdb's copy carries only in-frame clones and drops some. The sample shows roughly 100,000 clones, around 86% of them seen only once. Sequenced input: peripheral blood. Receptors were obtained from a human donor in a cohort sampled during active COVID-19.

The rearrangement joins TRBV7-2 to TRBJ2-5; D may be TRBD1 (5 bases). This CDR3 spans 14 amino acids. V lost 1 base and J 5 bases, leaving 11 bases between the germline ends. Per the germline V gene, CDR1 is SGHTA and CDR2 is FQGNSA. This chain's CDR3 is CASSLGSGWETQYF. CDR3 bases: TGTGCCAGCAGCTTAGGGTCAGGGTGGGAGACCCAGTACTTC.

This clone came up a few times. The rearrangement uses TRBV7-7 and TRBJ2-5; no clear D gene. Germline values: CDR1 SSHAT, CDR2 FNYEAQ (reference sequence). The CDR3 consists of 13 residues. V shed 3 bases and J shed 7 bases, with 12 bases lying between them. CDR3 sequence: CASSFQSAGTQYF. For the CDR3, the DNA is TGTGCCAGCAGCTTTCAGAGCGCCGGGACCCAGTACTTC.

A few counts support this clone. This chain links TRBV20-1 with TRBJ2-5; 7 nucleotides align to TRBD2. There are 13 residues in the CDR3. Germline V gene lookup returns CDR1 DFQATT and CDR2 SNEGSKA (reference sequence). The V segment lost 3 bases and the J segment 4 bases; nucleotides outside the gene matches: 5. The CDR3 DNA sequence: TGCAGTGCTAGTAACGGGGGGAGAGAGACCCAGTACTTC. Its translation: CSASNGGRETQYF.

The rearrangement joins TRBV2 to TRBJ2-1; 13 bases are shared with TRBD2. Trimming cost V 6 bases and J 6 bases; bases outside gene matches: 5. The CDR3 covers 15 residues. Looked up from germline, CDR1 is SNHLY and CDR2 is FYNNEI. The CDR3 DNA sequence: TGTGCCAGCAGGATGACTAGCGGGGGGTCCAATGAGCAGTTCTTC. Protein: CASRMTSGGSNEQFF.

This chain uses TRBV7-9 with TRBJ2-5; possible D gene TRBD2, 6 bases. Between the trimmed V and J ends, which lost 0 bases and 5 bases, there was a span of 10 bases. The CDR3 loop spans 14 amino acids. Per germline, CDR1 SEHNR and CDR2 FQNEAQ (reference sequence). CDR3 sequence (DNA): TGTGCCAGCAGCTTAGCCGGGAGCGCGGAGACCCAGTACTTC. It yields the protein CASSLAGSAETQYF.

This clone has more than one count but fewer than ten. The chain recombines TRBV6-2 or TRBV6-3 with TRBJ1-5; TRBD1 matches 7 bases. With 5 bases clipped from V and 1 base from J, the junction kept 2 bases outside the gene matches. CDR1 is MNHEY and CDR2 is SVGEGT in the germline V gene. This CDR3 contains 14 residues. The CDR3 nucleotides read TGTGCCAGCAGTCCGACAGGGAGCAATCAGCCCCAGCATTTT. Translated, it gives CASSPTGSNQPQHF.

The chain joins TRBV27 to TRBJ1-2; a possible D gene is TRBD1 (5 bases). This CDR3 has 14 residues. Germline CDR1 and CDR2: MNHEY and SMNVEV (reference sequence). V dropped 2 bases and J dropped 6 bases, with 13 bases sitting between them. DNA of the CDR3: TGTGCCAGCAGTTTAAAGGGGACTACGGATGGCTACACCTTC. Its protein product is CASSLKGTTDGYTF.